The sequence of this TCR beta chain was determined in a study of cytotoxic CD8 clonotypes in ibrutinib-treated CLL. TCRdb keeps only in-frame clones here, not all; method: immunoSEQ multiplex PCR. The table has 90,000 to 150,000 clones, approximately 58% seen once. From germline, CDR1 is SGHAT and CDR2 FQNNGV. The CDR3 is 14 amino acids. J gave up 4 bases and V 3 bases, and 4 bases lay outside the gene matches. Notes on the study in general: The times at which samples were taken varied between sustained-remission and progressing patients. Clonality increased at ibrutinib response, then returned toward baseline at progression. Patients showed higher baseline clonality than age-matched healthy donors, and it tracked circulating CD8+ T-cell counts.

About this clone: Antigen specificity is unknown.

This TCR derives from a human donor with chronic lymphocytic leukemia. The rearrangement joins TRBV11-2 to TRBJ1-2, with 8 nucleotides matching TRBD1. The sequencing used PBMCs, collected after 24 months of ibrutinib treatment. CDR3 sequence (DNA): TGTGCCAGCAGCTTCATCGACAGGGGCTATGGCTACACCTTC. Its translation is CASSFIDRGYGYTF.